The entry below gives a single T cell receptor beta chain sequence along with its context. Using immunoSEQ multiplex PCR, the repertoire was profiled, and TCRdb retains in-frame clones only, with some absent. The sample yields roughly 180,000 clones, roughly 86% seen once. The source of the sample is a study of blood T cell repertoires in COVID-19. V lost 8 bases and J 2 bases, leaving 9 bases between the germline ends. The V gene's germline CDR1 is MDHEN and CDR2 SYDVKM. The CDR3 has 12 amino acids. Sequencing used PBMCs or T cells enriched from blood (not recorded which). This TCR was sampled from a woman under 40 who had recovered from COVID-19. This chain joins TRBV28 and TRBJ2-5, with D maybe TRBD2 (6 bases). CDR3 DNA: TGTGCCAGCGGGAGGCCACAAGAGACCCAGTACTTC. The encoded protein is CASGRPQETQYF.